A few counts support the clone carrying this TCR beta chain. Its antigen is unidentified. A library of TCRbeta sequences, prepared with unique molecular identifiers, was generated. TCRdb reprocessed the PCR reads via MiXCR and lists one record per CDR3 protein. Seen here are about 580,000 distinct CDR3 sequences, 25% to 30% observed once, and the top ten hold 35% to 40%. The J segment lost 3 bases and the V segment lost 11 bases, leaving 3 bases of the junction unmatched. The V gene's germline CDR1 is ENHRY and CDR2 SYGVKD. The CDR3 runs to 12 residues. These data come from a study of T-cell reconstitution after alpha-beta-depleted transplantation in children. Whole-study findings and limits: Newly produced T cells mostly accounted for T-cell counts and diversity one year post-transplant. In some patients, recipient T cells and intrathymic progenitors surviving conditioning explained high day-60 diversity. Several hundred expanded graft clones reportedly gave rise to the alpha-beta T cells present about two months after transplant.

Specimen: PBMCs, collected before TCRalphabeta/CD19-depleted stem cell transplant. The genes are TRBV10-3 and TRBJ2-3; 9 bases fit TRBD2. The source is a boy younger than two with Wiskott-Aldrich syndrome, due to receive a stem cell transplant. The DNA for the CDR3 is TGTGCCGCTAGCGGGGCTACAGATACGCAGTATTTT. This codes for CAASGATDTQYF.